The clone carrying this T cell receptor beta chain was seen only a few times. The antigen is undetermined. The data were taken from a study of beta chain features in type 1 diabetes. Whole-study findings and limits: Researchers cautioned that cDNA sequencing could over-represent cells with high TCR expression. Healthy donors had naive, central memory and Treg TCRB repertoires that appeared less similar than those seen among patients.

With 2 bases removed from V and 0 bases from J, the gap between germline ends came to 20 bases. The CDR3 sequence is 19 residues long. Looked up from germline, CDR1 is KGHSH and CDR2 is LQKENI. cDNA synthesis used the whole RNA isolate, giving expressed TCRB sequences. The repertoire was sequenced with immunoSEQ multiplex PCR; TCRdb's copy has only in-frame clones and lacks some. The table records some 270,000 clones, 8% of them present only once. Staining for CD45RO/CCR7/CD25/CD127/CD95/CD27 allowed sorting of CD4+ naive, central memory, regulatory and stem cell-like memory cells. The chain has TRBV18 and TRBJ2-1, with D tentatively TRBD1 (5 bases). Input material: central memory CD4+ T cells from blood. This sequence originates from a woman aged 18 to 35 in good health. CDR3 loop: CASSPYTIGAASSYNEQFF. The CDR3 nucleotides read TGTGCCAGCTCACCATACACCATTGGGGCAGCGAGCTCCTACAATGAGCAGTTCTTC.